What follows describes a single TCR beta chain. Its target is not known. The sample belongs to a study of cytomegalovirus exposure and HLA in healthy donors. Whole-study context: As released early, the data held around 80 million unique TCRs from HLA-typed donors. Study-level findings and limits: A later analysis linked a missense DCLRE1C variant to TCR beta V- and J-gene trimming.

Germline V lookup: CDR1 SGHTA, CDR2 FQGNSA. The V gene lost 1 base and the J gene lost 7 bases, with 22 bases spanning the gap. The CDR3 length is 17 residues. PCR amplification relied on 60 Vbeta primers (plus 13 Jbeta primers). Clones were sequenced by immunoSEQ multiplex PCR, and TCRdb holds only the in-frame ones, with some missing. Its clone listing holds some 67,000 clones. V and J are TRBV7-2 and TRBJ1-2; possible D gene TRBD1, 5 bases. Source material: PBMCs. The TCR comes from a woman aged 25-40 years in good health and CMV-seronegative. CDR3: CASSLGRAGPLPFGYTF. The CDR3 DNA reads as TGTGCCAGCAGCTTAGGACGTGCAGGGCCCCTGCCGTTTGGCTACACCTTC. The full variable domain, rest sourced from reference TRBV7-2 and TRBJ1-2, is GAGVSQSPSNKVTEKGKDVELRCDPISGHTALYWYRQSLGQGLEFLIYFQGNSAPDKSGLPSDRFSAERTGGSVSTLTIQRTQQEDSAVYLCASSLGRAGPLPFGYTFGSGTRLTVV.